Listed below are T cell receptor beta chains from one sample, sequenced in a study of identical twins. TCRdb re-called the 5' RACE reads through MiXCR, storing one row per CDR3 protein. The sample has a few hundred thousand distinct CDR3 sequences, 8% to 9% seen once. These data were also reused for a study on yellow fever vaccine responses in identical twins.

Sequenced: memory (CD45RO+) T cells sorted from blood. All receptors derive from a woman between 18 and 29 years old in good health. Each CDR3 is given with its conserved first and last residue. The D gene is left open where the match is weak. A row's size may be missing; if present it is once, few, many or a size class.

J	D	size	V	CDR3	DNA
TRBJ2-7	TRBD2	-	TRBV5-1	CASSLVPTSGSSYEQYF	TGCGCCAGCAGCTTGGTCCCTACTAGCGGTAGCTCCTACGAGCAGTACTTC
TRBJ2-2	-	-	TRBV24-1	CATSAGAGGELFF	TGTGCCACCAGTGCAGGGGCGGGCGGGGAGCTGTTTTTT
TRBJ2-1	-	many	TRBV2	CASRPRDLPDEQFF	TGTGCCAGCAGGCCCCGGGACCTTCCGGATGAGCAGTTCTTC
TRBJ2-3	TRBD2	many	TRBV4-1	CASSQEPALSGGPQDTQYF	TGCGCCAGCAGCCAAGAGCCCGCCCTTAGCGGGGGGCCGCAGGATACGCAGTATTTT
TRBJ2-2	TRBD1	many	TRBV10-3	CAITDIRTGGSTGELFF	TGTGCCATCACCGATATTCGAACAGGGGGAAGTACCGGGGAGCTGTTTTTT
TRBJ2-7	-	-	TRBV19	CASSLVWGAGEQYF	TGTGCCAGTAGTTTGGTGTGGGGGGCAGGAGAGCAGTACTTC
TRBJ2-1	-	few	TRBV5-4	CASSHTESSYNEQFF	TGTGCCAGCAGCCACACAGAGAGCTCCTACAATGAGCAGTTCTTC
TRBJ2-2	TRBD1	-	TRBV19	CASSSPGQASNTGELFF	TGTGCCAGTAGTTCCCCGGGACAGGCTTCGAACACCGGGGAGCTGTTTTTT
TRBJ1-2	-	-	TRBV3-1	CASSQSPGAGRNTF	TGTGCCAGCAGCCAATCCCCCGGGGCAGGGAGAAACACCTTC
TRBJ1-5	-	few	TRBV28	CASSPETDNQPQHF	TGTGCCAGCAGCCCTGAGACAGACAATCAGCCCCAGCATTTT
TRBJ2-1	-	many	TRBV5-1	CASSSGTSRNEQFF	TGCGCCAGCAGCTCGGGGACTTCCCGGAATGAGCAGTTCTTC
TRBJ2-7	TRBD2	few	TRBV3-1	CASSPGLAGGPEFSYEQYF	TGTGCCAGCAGCCCCGGACTAGCGGGAGGGCCGGAGTTCTCCTACGAGCAGTACTTC
TRBJ1-2	TRBD1	few	TRBV5-1	CASTLTGANTNYGYTF	TGCGCCAGCACCCTAACAGGGGCGAACACTAACTATGGCTACACCTTC
TRBJ1-3	-	-	TRBV2	CASKSAGWSGNTIYF	TGTGCCAGCAAGAGCGCAGGGTGGAGTGGAAACACCATATATTTT
TRBJ2-1	-	many	TRBV7-2	CASLGNHEQFF	TGTGCCAGCCTGGGAAACCATGAGCAGTTCTTC
TRBJ1-4	-	many	TRBV14	CASSQDLGSQGRLFF	TGTGCCAGCAGCCAAGATCTGGGGTCCCAGGGGAGGCTGTTTTTT